One T cell receptor (beta chain) is described in this entry. Its antigen remains unidentified. This sample was included in a study of cytomegalovirus exposure and HLA in healthy donors. Findings and limits, study-wide: In a later analysis, compared with equally common non-associated chains, HLA-associated beta chains were more expanded. Several of the most significant clusters appeared linked to common viral pathogens, based on a later analysis. TCR beta sequences numbering under 20,000 were associated with HLA alleles at 0.05 false discovery rate in a later analysis.

Donors had nominal health at sampling but likely had unrecorded immune exposures. Looked up from germline, CDR1 is MNHNS and CDR2 is SASEGT. This CDR3 is 14 amino acids long. V was pared by 6 bases and J by 6 bases, with 18 bases between. Researchers ran the PCR with 60 Vbeta and 13 Jbeta primers. Libraries were prepared by immunoSEQ multiplex PCR; TCRdb keeps only in-frame clonotypes and omits some of them. There are 98,000 or so clones in the sample; about 80% occur only once, and roughly 2% lies in the top ten. Sequencing was done on a sample of PBMCs. The TCR sequence derives from a man aged 40-49 years in good health and CMV-seronegative. The chain combines TRBV6-1 with TRBJ2-7, with D possibly being TRBD2 (6 bases). The CDR3 region is CASRERTGVSEQYF. CDR3 DNA sequence: TGTGCCAGCAGGGAACGGACGGGGGTCAGCGAGCAGTACTTC.